The 16 T cell receptor beta chains below all came from one sample that was sequenced in a study of identical twins. TCRdb reprocessed the 5' RACE reads with MiXCR, giving one entry per CDR3 protein. In the table there are roughly 1,500,000 distinct CDR3 sequences, 25% to 35% of which are singletons. Sequencing was carried out using cord blood. These receptors were collected from a newborn girl in good health.

The V call is TRBV28, the J call TRBJ2-1, with 8 bases lining up with TRBD2. V dropped 4 bases and J dropped 5; count of bases not matched to a gene: 10. Looked up from germline, CDR1 is MDHEN and CDR2 is SYDVKM. There are 16 residues in the CDR3. The CDR3 loop is CASSWPQREIDNEQFF. The CDR3 DNA sequence: TGTGCCAGCAGTTGGCCCCAGCGGGAGATAGACAATGAGCAGTTCTTC.

This clonotype was seen only a few times. The rearrangement links TRBV28 to TRBJ1-3, with a tentative D call TRBD1 (6 bases). V was pared by 8 bases and J by 0 bases, with 17 bases between. This CDR3 region has 16 residues. CDR1 MDHEN and CDR2 SYDVKM come from the germline V gene. This chain's CDR3 is CASRKDSILSGNTIYF. The CDR3 nucleotides are TGTGCCAGCCGAAAGGACAGTATTCTCTCTGGAAACACCATATATTTT.

V is TRBV6-1 and J is TRBJ1-2, with 9 bases fitting TRBD1. The CDR3 totals 13 residues. Germline V CDR1 and CDR2: MNHNS, SASEGT. V was clipped by 5 bases and J by 8 bases; unmatched bases: 6. The CDR3 reads CASSYGQGKGYTF. In DNA, the CDR3 is TGTGCCAGCAGTTATGGACAGGGGAAGGGCTACACCTTC.

This clonotype was picked up a small number of times. The rearrangement links TRBV9 to TRBJ1-1, with 7 positions matching TRBD1. J gave up 4 bases and V 2 bases, and 5 bases lay outside the gene matches. The V gene's germline CDR1 is SGDLS and CDR2 YYNGEE. CDR3 size: 14 residues. The CDR3 nucleotides read TGTGCCAGCAGCGTTGCAGGGGGAGGCACTGAAGCTTTCTTT. As protein: CASSVAGGGTEAFF.

In its sample, this clonotype was seen a few times. The CDR3 DNA sequence: TGCGCCAGCAGCCAGGAGGACAGGGGGGGAACTGAAGCTTTCTTT. Its translation is CASSQEDRGGTEAFF. The V and J genes are TRBV4-1 and TRBJ1-1, with 10 bases lining up with TRBD1. Unmatched junction bases numbered 6, after V lost 3 bases and J lost 5 bases. The CDR3 loop spans 15 amino acids. Germline V gene data show CDR1 as MGHRA and CDR2 as YSYEKL.

This clonotype was seen only a few times. The chain recombines TRBV28 with TRBJ2-7; 7 bases map to TRBD1. Per the germline V gene, CDR1 is MDHEN and CDR2 is SYDVKM. Trimming cost V 3 bases and J 3 bases; bases outside gene matches: 8. The length of the CDR3 is 15 residues. CDR3 in amino acids: CASSFSGQWVYEQYF. CDR3 coding DNA: TGTGCCAGCAGTTTTTCGGGACAGTGGGTCTACGAGCAGTACTTC.

Worth noting for this clonotype: One end of the junction varies from germline; a read error may be responsible. The gene calls are TRBV14 and TRBJ1-4; D perhaps matches TRBD1 (5 bases). Germline lookup yields CDR1 SGHDN and CDR2 FVKESK. There are 15 residues in the CDR3. CDR3 amino acids: CASSQDRGTNEELFF. Written as DNA, the CDR3 is TGTGCCAGCAGCCAAGACCGCGGGACTAATGAAGAACTGTTTTTT.

On this clonotype itself: Possible read error: a much larger clone is one base away. V is TRBV6-4 and J is TRBJ2-1; 8 bases are shared with TRBD2. Germline V CDR1 and CDR2: MRHNA, SNTAGT. V lost 3 bases and J lost 2; bases outside the gene matches: 3. The CDR3 sequence is 15 residues long. The CDR3 reads CASSESGGTYNEQFF. The CDR3 DNA sequence: TGTGCCAGCAGTGAAAGCGGGGGCACCTACAATGAGCAGTTCTTC.

There are a few counts of this clonotype. V gene TRBV4-1 combines with J gene TRBJ1-1; D is ambiguous. Looked up from germline, CDR1 is MGHRA and CDR2 is YSYEKL. Trimming removed 4 bases from V and 1 base from J, with 19 bases in between. The CDR3 has 17 amino acids. In nucleotides, the CDR3 is TGCGCCAGCAGCCTCTCTCCAGCCGCCGGGCCGAACACTGAAGCTTTCTTT. Amino acid sequence: CASSLSPAAGPNTEAFF.

On this clonotype itself: The junction departs from germline at one end; a sequencing error may be responsible. J is TRBJ2-7 and V is TRBV5-1, with 10 nucleotides matching TRBD2. Germline V gene lookup returns CDR1 SGHRS and CDR2 YFSETQ. The CDR3 length is 16 residues. This chain's CDR3 is CASSLELAGRLYERYF. The CDR3 region has the DNA TGCGCCAGCAGCTTGGAACTAGCGGGAAGACTCTACGAGCGGTACTTC. The full variable domain, rest sourced from reference TRBV5-1 and TRBJ2-7, is KAGVTQTPRYLIKTRGQQVTLSCSPISGHRSVSWYQQTPGQGLQFLFEYFSETQRNKGNFPGRFSGRQFSNSRSEMNVSTLELGDSALYLCASSLELAGRLYERYFGPGTRLTVT.

As concerns this clonotype: One junction end disagrees with the germline gene, perhaps due to a read error. The genes are TRBV9 and TRBJ2-1, with D perhaps matching TRBD2 (6 bases). There are 15 residues in the CDR3. The germline V gene has CDR1 SGDLS and CDR2 YYNGEE. This CDR3 is CASSVDLASYDEQFF. In DNA, the CDR3 is TGTGCCAGCAGCGTAGATCTAGCGTCCTACGATGAGCAGTTCTTC.

This clonotype was seen only a few times. The CDR3 nucleotides read TGTGCCAGCAGCTTATTATGGGGCCCCTCTGGGGCCAACGTCCTGACTTTC. This codes for CASSLLWGPSGANVLTF. The genes are TRBV7-9 and TRBJ2-6, with D perhaps matching TRBD1 (5 bases). V lost 2 bases to trimming and J lost 0 bases, with 11 bases between them. CDR3 length: 17 amino acids. Germline-derived CDR1 and CDR2 are SEHNR and FQNEAQ (reference sequence).

Note on this clonotype: At one of its ends the junction is not consistent with the germline gene, which may arise from a read error. For the CDR3, the DNA is TGTGTCAGCAGCTCACGGACTAGGAATACGCAGTATTTT. Its translation is CVSSSRTRNTQYF. J is TRBJ2-3 and V is TRBV7-2; TRBD2 agrees at 7 bases. CDR1 is SGHTA and CDR2 is FQGNSA in the germline V gene. The CDR3 loop spans 13 amino acids.

V gene TRBV20-1 combines with J gene TRBJ1-1; D might be TRBD1 (5 bases). Germline V gene data show CDR1 as DFQATT and CDR2 as SNEGSKA (reference sequence). The V end lost 4 bases, the J end lost 4 bases, and 13 bases lay between the germline ends. The CDR3 contains 13 residues. The CDR3: CSATAGRPTEAFF. CDR3 DNA: TGCAGTGCTACCGCAGGGAGGCCCACTGAAGCTTTCTTT.

The rearrangement uses TRBV7-2 and TRBJ2-7; 7 bases map to TRBD1. This CDR3 comprises 15 residues. The junction had 11 bases not matched to a gene; V was cut back by 8 bases and J by 1 base. Germline assignment: CDR1 SGHTA and CDR2 FQGNSA. The CDR3: CASQISTGPSYEQYF. For the CDR3, the DNA is TGTGCCAGCCAAATTTCGACAGGGCCTTCCTACGAGCAGTACTTC.

This clonotype was counted a few times. J is TRBJ1-1 and V is TRBV5-1; the match to TRBD1 covers 9 bases. This CDR3 is 15 amino acids long. Germline assignment: CDR1 SGHRS and CDR2 YFSETQ. The junction had 5 bases not matched to a gene; V was cut back by 0 bases and J by 5 bases. CDR3 DNA: TGCGCCAGCAGCTTGGAACAGGGGGCGAGGACTGAAGCTTTCTTT. This codes for CASSLEQGARTEAFF.